These 21 T cell receptor beta chains originate from one sample sequenced in a study of radiation and T cells in renal cell carcinoma. Generated by immunoSEQ multiplex PCR, the TCRdb table keeps only in-frame clones and is missing some. The sample lists some 150,000 clones; roughly 85% were seen once. Sample time point: baseline pretreatment blood. Treatment denoted: 15 Gy SBRT to primary tumor, nephrectomy 4 weeks later. Sequenced here: blood, sampled from a patient whose treatment included radiotherapy and nephrectomy. The receptors here all came from a woman between 45 and 60 years old with renal cell carcinoma.

The rearrangement links TRBV30 to TRBJ1-1; TRBD1 aligns across 7 bases. Germline values: CDR1 GTSNPN, CDR2 SVGIG (reference sequence). The V segment lost 0 bases and the J segment 1 base; nucleotides outside the gene matches: 8. The CDR3 is 16 residues long. The DNA for the CDR3 is TGTGCCTGGAGTGTACTAGGGGGCTTAGGGAACACTGAAGCTTTCTTT. It translates to CAWSVLGGLGNTEAFF.

This chain connects TRBV5-3 to TRBJ2-7; the match to TRBD2 covers 10 bases. TRBV5-3 is assigned to the ORF class and has an uncertain function. The CDR3 is made up of 17 amino acids. Germline trimming cut 6 bases from V and 2 bases from J; bases unmatched to any gene: 14. Written as DNA, the CDR3 is TGTGCCAGAACGGGGCTAGCGGGAGCCTCTGAACCCTACGAGCAGTACTTC. It is translated as CARTGLAGASEPYEQYF.

V is TRBV15 and J is TRBJ2-5, with D unresolved. The V end lost 3 bases, the J end lost 5 bases, and 10 bases lay between the germline ends. The CDR3 spans 13 residues. Germline-derived CDR1 and CDR2 are LNHNV and YYDKDF (reference sequence). The CDR3 DNA reads TGTGCCACCAGCAGGGTGGTCGGGGAGACCCAGTACTTC. This translates into CATSRVVGETQYF.

This clone was seen a few times. The V gene is TRBV5-4, the J gene TRBJ1-4; TRBD1 aligns across 7 bases. The V and J ends lost 7 bases and 5 bases, in that order; junction bases with no gene match: 5. The germline gives CDR1 SGHNT, CDR2 YYREEE (reference sequence). This CDR3 spans 13 amino acids. This chain's CDR3 is CASGRDSNEKLFF. In nucleotides, the CDR3 is TGTGCCAGCGGCCGGGACAGCAATGAAAAACTGTTTTTT. Using reference TRBV5-4 and TRBJ1-4 for the parts outside the CDR3, the full variable domain is ETGVTQSPTHLIKTRGQQVTLRCSSQSGHNTVSWYQQALGQGPQFIFQYYREEENGRGNFPPRFSGLQFPNYSSELNVNALELDDSALYLCASGRDSNEKLFFGSGTQLSVL.

The chain links TRBV6-6 to TRBJ2-7; possibly TRBD2 for D (5 bases). The CDR3 runs to 13 residues. Germline CDR1 is MNHNY and CDR2 is SVGAGI (reference sequence). The V and J ends lost 7 bases and 6 bases respectively, with 16 bases between them. The CDR3 bases are TGTGCCAGCACCCTTGAGGGCTCCGCCGAGCAGTACTTC. Translating gives CASTLEGSAEQYF.

This clone appeared a few times. The V and J genes are TRBV29-1 and TRBJ1-1; D is ambiguous. CDR3 length equals 13 residues. Germline V gives CDR1 SQVTM, CDR2 ANQGSEA. Deletions cut 3 bases from V and 2 bases from J, with 10 bases between. In DNA, the CDR3 is TGCAGCGTTGAGCAGACTTTCAACACTGAAGCTTTCTTT. Its protein is CSVEQTFNTEAFF.

The chain combines TRBV11-2 with TRBJ1-2; 8 nucleotides agree with TRBD1. The CDR3 length is 16 residues. Germline CDR1 reads SGHAT; CDR2 reads FQNNGV. J was trimmed by 1 base and V by 3 bases; bases with no gene match: 7. In nucleotides, the CDR3 is TGTGCCAGCAGCTTGCAGACAGGGGCGAATAACTATGGCTACACCTTC. It encodes CASSLQTGANNYGYTF. Based on the CDR3 plus reference TRBV11-2 and TRBJ1-2, the full variable domain is EAGVAQSPRYKIIEKRQSVAFWCNPISGHATLYWYQQILGQGPKLLIQFQNNGVVDDSQLPKDRFSAERLKGVDSTLKIQPAKLEDSAVYLCASSLQTGANNYGYTFGSGTRLTVV.

The J gene is TRBJ1-3, the V gene TRBV7-9; a weak D match, TRBD1 (5 bases). V lost 1 base and J lost 7, with 8 bases in between. The CDR3 extends over 13 amino acids. The germline gives CDR1 SEHNR, CDR2 FQNEAQ (reference sequence). The CDR3 here is CASSLEEGNTIYF. The CDR3, as DNA: TGTGCCAGCAGCTTAGAGGAGGGGAACACCATATATTTT.

This chain links TRBV9 with TRBJ2-2; 7 bases are shared with TRBD2. This CDR3 contains 16 residues. Trimming took 4 bases from V and 2 from J; bases not matched to a gene: 8. Germline-derived CDR1 and CDR2 are SGDLS and YYNGEE. The CDR3, as DNA: TGTGCCAGCAGCCCAGCAGGGACTACCAACACCGGGGAGCTGTTTTTT. Its translation: CASSPAGTTNTGELFF.

The gene calls are TRBV2 and TRBJ1-4, with 7 nucleotides matching TRBD1. Germline trimming cut 6 bases from V and 8 bases from J; bases unmatched to any gene: 9. The CDR3 sequence is 14 residues long. Germline V lookup: CDR1 SNHLY, CDR2 FYNNEI. CDR3 protein: CASSDDRVGEKLFF. In DNA, the CDR3 is TGTGCCAGCAGCGACGACAGGGTAGGGGAAAAACTGTTTTTT.

The chain combines TRBV9 with TRBJ2-2; TRBD2 might be the D (5 bases). CDR1 and CDR2 (germline): SGDLS, YYNGEE. V lost 1 base, J lost 3 bases, and 16 bases lay in between. The CDR3 totals 17 residues. Here the CDR3 DNA reads TGTGCCAGCAGCGTATTGTCATGGGGAGAACACACCGGGGAGCTGTTTTTT. Translation gives CASSVLSWGEHTGELFF.

The chain recombines TRBV5-5 with TRBJ2-7; 10 bases are a match to TRBD2. CDR1 SGHKS and CDR2 YYEKEE come from the germline V gene (reference sequence). This CDR3 spans 16 amino acids. V was pared by 1 base and J by 1 base, with 5 bases of the junction left unmatched. CDR3 bases: TGTGCCAGCAGCTTGCCTTCTAGCGGGAGTTCCTACGAGCAGTACTTC. It yields the protein CASSLPSSGSSYEQYF.

This clone has only one observation. V usage is TRBV7-2 and J usage is TRBJ1-2; weak D call: TRBD1 (5 bases). CDR1 and CDR2 from the germline V gene are SGHTA and FQGNSA. The CDR3 has 15 residues. V was trimmed by 6 bases and J by 8 bases, leaving 22 bases between them. DNA of the CDR3: TGTGCCAGCAGTTTGAACACCTTGGGGCAGTTGGGCTACACCTTC. This gives the protein CASSLNTLGQLGYTF.

This clone turned up a few times. V is TRBV6-1 and J is TRBJ1-4; D is unresolved. Deletions cut 6 bases from V and 4 bases from J, with 12 bases between. From germline, CDR1 is MNHNS and CDR2 SASEGT. This CDR3 is 14 amino acids long. DNA of the CDR3: TGTGCCAGCAGCACTCGGTCCTTTAATGAAAAACTGTTTTTT. Amino acids: CASSTRSFNEKLFF.

The chain joins TRBV6-4 to TRBJ2-3, with a possible D match to TRBD1 (6 bases). Germline CDR1 MRHNA, CDR2 SNTAGT. Trimming took off 0 bases at V and 5 bases at J, with 6 bases between the two ends. CDR3 size: 13 residues. The CDR3 sequence: CASSDSGQDTQYF. The CDR3 bases are TGTGCCAGCAGTGACTCGGGACAAGATACGCAGTATTTT.

This clone came up a few times. This chain uses TRBV27 with TRBJ1-1; TRBD1 aligns across 7 bases. The CDR3 is made up of 14 amino acids. The germline V gene has CDR1 MNHEY and CDR2 SMNVEV (reference sequence). After removal of 6 bases from V and 1 base from J, the junction contained 5 bases not matched to a gene. CDR3 in amino acids: CASSRRTGNTEAFF. The CDR3 DNA reads as TGTGCCAGCAGCAGACGGACAGGGAACACTGAAGCTTTCTTT.

The V call is TRBV19, the J call TRBJ1-5; D not resolved. From germline, CDR1 is LNHDA and CDR2 SQIVND (reference sequence). This CDR3 spans 15 amino acids. Deletions cut 3 bases from V and 0 bases from J, with 9 bases between. DNA for the CDR3: TGTGCCAGTAGTATCCGGGGATTTAGCAATCAGCCCCAGCATTTT. Its protein is CASSIRGFSNQPQHF.

The chain links TRBV7-9 to TRBJ1-5; TRBD1 aligns across 9 bases. This CDR3 is 17 amino acids long. In germline, CDR1 is SEHNR, CDR2 FQNEAQ (reference sequence). Losses at the gene ends were 5 bases for V and 2 bases for J; bases not matched to a gene: 10. CDR3 protein: CASSPWTGAGGNQPQHF. The CDR3 DNA is TGTGCCAGCAGCCCCTGGACAGGGGCGGGCGGCAATCAGCCCCAGCATTTT.

The chain combines TRBV7-6 with TRBJ2-5; no firm D call. Germline lookup yields CDR1 SGHVS and CDR2 FNYEAQ. Trimming removed 5 bases from V and 1 base from J, with 14 bases in between. The CDR3 consists of 15 residues. CDR3: CASSGPGLAQETQYF. CDR3 DNA: TGTGCCAGCAGCGGACCGGGCTTGGCCCAAGAGACCCAGTACTTC.

CDR3 sequence reads: CASSLTGSYNEQFF. CDR3 coding DNA: TGTGCCAGCAGCTTAACTGGGAGTTACAATGAGCAGTTCTTC. The chain uses TRBV5-8 and TRBJ2-1; possible D gene TRBD2, 5 bases. The CDR3 runs to 14 residues. Germline lookup yields CDR1 SGHTS and CDR2 YDEGEE. The V end was cut by 2 bases, the J end by 4 bases, with 10 bases between. The whole variable domain, filled in from reference TRBV5-8 and TRBJ2-1, reads EAGVTQSPTHLIKTRGQQATLRCSPISGHTSVYWYQQALGLGLQFLLWYDEGEERNRGNFPPRFSGRQFPNYSSELNVNALELEDSALYLCASSLTGSYNEQFFGPGTRLTVL.

The chain has TRBV5-1 and TRBJ1-1, with unresolved D. Germline-derived CDR1 and CDR2 are SGHRS and YFSETQ. The CDR3 is 12 amino acids. The V gene lost 0 bases and the J gene lost 8 bases, with 8 bases spanning the gap. The CDR3: CASSLEAREAFF. The CDR3 nucleotides are TGCGCCAGCAGCTTGGAGGCGCGCGAAGCTTTCTTT.